This T cell receptor beta chain derives from a study of shared clonotypes between healthy human individuals. Study-wide results and caveats: Only blood underwent sampling, and tissue repertoires likely differ. Incompleteness in sorted-subset sequencing, despite large depth, was shown by rarefaction.

Note on this clone: Its antigen remains unknown.

An assay was performed, and its level was deep. Here immunoSEQ multiplex PCR was the method, and the copy in TCRdb shows in-frame clones only, minus some. The data hold around 550,000 clones, with less than 96% observed a single time. The specimen sequenced was naive CD4+ T cells sorted from blood. Subset: CD45RA+ positively selected. This clonotype was obtained from a woman aged 25 to 45 in good health.

CDR3 amino acids: CASSTSRKASNQPQHF. The CDR3 nucleotides are TGTGCCAGCAGTACCTCGAGAAAGGCGAGCAATCAGCCCCAGCATTTT. This chain joins TRBV28 and TRBJ1-5, with D uncertain. Germline V lookup: CDR1 MDHEN, CDR2 SYDVKM. The CDR3 sequence is 16 residues long. The V end lost 5 bases, the J end lost 1 base, and 15 bases lay between the germline ends.